Below, 3 T cell receptor beta chains from the same sample are listed, as sequenced in a study of shared clonotypes between healthy human individuals. Sequenced by immunoSEQ multiplex PCR; TCRdb stores in-frame clones only, minus some. Among hundreds of thousands of clones listed, approximately 95% were seen once. Specimen: naive CD4+ T cells sorted from blood. Regarding subset: CD45RA+ positively selected. The receptors shown here come from a woman in her thirties in good health.

The chain carries TRBV18 and TRBJ2-7; D unresolved. V was trimmed by 6 bases and J by 5 bases, leaving 11 bases between them. The CDR3 consists of 12 residues. Per germline, CDR1 KGHSH and CDR2 LQKENI. This CDR3 is CASSPASNEQYF. The CDR3, as DNA: TGTGCCAGCTCTCCCGCGTCCAACGAGCAGTACTTC.

The gene calls are TRBV6-5 and TRBJ1-2; 7 bases map to TRBD1. CDR1 and CDR2 (germline): MNHEY, SVGAGI. The J segment lost 4 bases and the V segment lost 6 bases, leaving 8 bases of the junction unmatched. The CDR3 is 14 amino acids. CDR3 residues: CASSAPGQTYGYTF. As DNA, the CDR3 is TGTGCCAGCAGCGCCCCGGGACAGACCTATGGCTACACCTTC.

This clone was counted a single time. The V gene is TRBV7-9, the J gene TRBJ1-4, with 7 bases lining up with TRBD1. J was trimmed by 7 bases and V by 5 bases; bases with no gene match: 4. Per germline, CDR1 SEHNR and CDR2 FQNEAQ (reference sequence). The CDR3 consists of 13 residues. CDR3 sequence: CASSRPGGEKLFF. CDR3 nucleotide sequence: TGTGCCAGCAGCCGTCCAGGGGGTGAAAAACTGTTTTTT.